The 20 T cell receptor beta chains below were found in one sample sequenced in a study of blood T cell repertoires in COVID-19. Sequencing was performed with immunoSEQ multiplex PCR; in TCRdb, only in-frame clones are kept and a portion is missing. The sample lists tens of thousands of clones, about 90% seen once, with 13% in the top ten. Sequencing was done on a sample of peripheral blood. These receptors were collected from a human donor with active COVID-19. The donor label of this sample is uncertain.

The chain recombines TRBV18 with TRBJ1-5; 8 bases line up with TRBD1. The ends lost 2 bases at V and 0 bases at J; junction bases unmatched: 6. This CDR3 is built from 17 residues. In germline, CDR1 is KGHSH, CDR2 LQKENI. The CDR3 nucleotides read TGTGCCAGCTCACCAAGTGACAGGGGTTATAGCAATCAGCCCCAGCATTTT. Its translation: CASSPSDRGYSNQPQHF.

The chain links TRBV2 to TRBJ2-7, with D perhaps TRBD1 (6 bases). CDR1 is SNHLY and CDR2 is FYNNEI in the germline V gene. The CDR3 sequence is 16 residues long. The V and J ends lost 7 bases and 7 bases respectively, with 26 bases between them. The CDR3 loop is CASTGQGPGVMVEQYF. The CDR3 DNA reads TGTGCCAGCACTGGGCAGGGGCCAGGGGTCATGGTGGAGCAGTACTTC.

The chain links TRBV28 to TRBJ2-5; 9 bases match TRBD2. This CDR3 region has 16 residues. Germline-derived CDR1 and CDR2 are MDHEN and SYDVKM. V lost 0 bases, J lost 3 bases, and 5 bases stayed unmatched. The CDR3 sequence is CASSLWTTSGKETQYF. CDR3 DNA: TGTGCCAGCAGTTTATGGACGACTAGCGGTAAAGAGACCCAGTACTTC.

The chain employs TRBV5-1 and TRBJ2-2, with D tentatively TRBD2 (7 bases). This CDR3 has 15 residues. V was cut by 1 base and J by 6 bases, with 13 bases left in between. Germline V gene sequence: CDR1 SGHRS, CDR2 YFSETQ. The CDR3 region has the DNA TGCGCCAGCAGCTTGATGGGGGGGCCCTCCGGGGAGCTGTTTTTT. Translating gives CASSLMGGPSGELFF.

This chain links TRBV6-6 with TRBJ2-7; TRBD1 matches 7 bases. The CDR3 has 16 amino acids. Germline lookup yields CDR1 MNHNY and CDR2 SVGAGI (reference sequence). V shed 2 bases and J 3 bases; nucleotides not matched to a gene: 10. DNA for the CDR3: TGTGCCAGCAGTTACCCGACAGGGCACAGGCTCTACGAGCAGTACTTC. Protein sequence: CASSYPTGHRLYEQYF.

The chain recombines TRBV7-2 with TRBJ2-1; 7 bases line up with TRBD2. The CDR3 is made up of 15 amino acids. Germline values: CDR1 SGHTA, CDR2 FQGNSA. The V segment lost 1 base and the J segment 8 bases; nucleotides outside the gene matches: 8. CDR3 nucleotide sequence: TGTGCCAGCAGCTTAGGTATTAGCGGGTGGGATGAGCAGTTCTTC. Amino acids: CASSLGISGWDEQFF.

The chain couples TRBV27 to TRBJ1-3; D unresolved. Germline V gene sequence: CDR1 MNHEY, CDR2 SMNVEV (reference sequence). The length of the CDR3 is 14 residues. Trimming shortened V by 7 bases and J by 0 bases, and 10 bases separated the two germline ends. The CDR3 region is CASKARSSGNTIYF. CDR3 DNA sequence: TGTGCCAGCAAGGCCCGGAGCTCTGGAAACACCATATATTTT.

This clone was seen just once. The chain combines TRBV7-2 with TRBJ2-1; 8 nucleotides align to TRBD2. This CDR3 contains 15 residues. Unmatched junction bases numbered 5, after V lost 1 base and J lost 6 bases. Germline-derived CDR1 and CDR2 are SGHTA and FQGNSA. CDR3 nucleotides: TGTGCCAGCAGCTTAGTACCCACTAGCGGCAATGAGCAGTTCTTC. This codes for CASSLVPTSGNEQFF. The whole variable domain, remainder taken from reference TRBV7-2 and TRBJ2-1, is GAGVSQSPSNKVTEKGKDVELRCDPISGHTALYWYRQSLGQGLEFLIYFQGNSAPDKSGLPSDRFSAERTGGSVSTLTIQRTQQEDSAVYLCASSLVPTSGNEQFFGPGTRLTVL.

This sequence joins TRBV18 and TRBJ2-2, with TRBD2 matching 7 bases. This CDR3 has 18 amino acids. From germline, CDR1 is KGHSH and CDR2 LQKENI. Trimming cost V 0 bases and J 1 base; bases outside gene matches: 8. The CDR3 sequence: CASSPPLGGGGNTGELFF. CDR3 sequence (DNA): TGTGCCAGCTCACCACCTCTCGGCGGCGGGGGGAACACCGGGGAGCTGTTTTTT.

The chain recombines TRBV10-1 with TRBJ2-2, with TRBD1 matching over 9 bases. CDR3 size: 16 residues. The germline V gene encodes CDR1 WNHNN and CDR2 SYGVQD (reference sequence). V gave up 4 bases and J gave up 5 bases; unmatched junction bases: 8. The CDR3 DNA follows: TGCGCCAGCAGTGGGACAGACAGGGGGTATACCGGGGAGCTGTTTTTT. Protein: CASSGTDRGYTGELFF.

The sample holds a few counts of this clone. V is TRBV5-1 and J is TRBJ1-4; weak D call: TRBD1 (5 bases). This CDR3 region has 14 residues. V lost 5 bases to trimming and J lost 7 bases, with 15 bases between them. CDR1 is SGHRS, CDR2 YFSETQ, per germline. Here the CDR3 reads CASSFGAQGEKLFF. In nucleotides, the CDR3 is TGCGCCAGCAGTTTTGGAGCGCAGGGTGAAAAACTGTTTTTT.

The rearrangement uses TRBV18 and TRBJ2-1; TRBD1 is a possible D gene (6 bases). V gave up 2 bases and J gave up 10 bases, with 15 bases separating them. CDR3 length: 14 amino acids. The germline CDR1 and CDR2 sequences are KGHSH and LQKENI. CDR3 loop: CASSPDLGAWEQFF. The CDR3 nucleotides read TGTGCCAGCTCACCAGATTTGGGGGCTTGGGAGCAGTTCTTC.

The chain recombines TRBV7-2 with TRBJ2-5; a possible D gene is TRBD2 (6 bases). V was clipped by 1 base and J by 2 bases, with 14 bases between them. This CDR3 region has 16 residues. Germline CDR1 reads SGHTA; CDR2 reads FQGNSA. CDR3 nucleotides: TGTGCCAGCAGCTTAGTTGCGACTAGAGGTCAAGAGACCCAGTACTTC. Translation: CASSLVATRGQETQYF.

The chain links TRBV10-3 to TRBJ1-2; D may be TRBD1 (5 bases). This CDR3 has 13 residues. V shed 2 bases and J shed 10 bases, with 14 bases lying between them. Germline V lookup: CDR1 ENHRY, CDR2 SYGVKD. The CDR3 protein is CAISEGHTVVYTF. The CDR3, as DNA: TGTGCCATCAGTGAGGGACATACAGTAGTCTACACCTTC.

The rearrangement joins TRBV18 to TRBJ1-1, with D tentatively TRBD1 (5 bases). This CDR3 region has 15 residues. Germline-derived CDR1 and CDR2 are KGHSH and LQKENI. Trimming took 0 bases from V and 3 from J, leaving 11 bases between them. CDR3 nucleotides: TGTGCCAGCTCACCACCGGGCAGGGTCCACACTGAAGCTTTCTTT. Amino acids: CASSPPGRVHTEAFF.

This sequence joins TRBV6-5 and TRBJ1-1; 10 nucleotides agree with TRBD1. CDR1 is MNHEY and CDR2 is SVGAGI in the germline V gene. Trimming removed 6 bases from V and 4 bases from J; junction bases left unmatched: 2. CDR3 size: 13 residues. CDR3 coding DNA: TGTGCCAGCAGGGACAGGGGGGTCACTGAAGCTTTCTTT. Translating it yields CASRDRGVTEAFF.

The chain links TRBV4-3 to TRBJ2-3; 7 nucleotides agree with TRBD2. J gave up 6 bases and V 1 base, and 10 bases lay outside the gene matches. The CDR3 loop spans 16 amino acids. CDR1 LGHNA and CDR2 YSLEER come from the germline V gene. CDR3 nucleotide sequence: TGCGCCAGCAGCCAAGGTTTGCGGGAGCGTTGGGATACGCAGTATTTT. This translates into CASSQGLRERWDTQYF.

The J gene is TRBJ1-3, the V gene TRBV9; tentative D call: TRBD1 (6 bases). V was trimmed by 4 bases and J by 1 base, leaving 12 bases between them. CDR3 length: 15 amino acids. Looked up from germline, CDR1 is SGDLS and CDR2 is YYNGEE. The CDR3 protein is CASSSTTGSGNTIYF. CDR3 nucleotides: TGTGCCAGCAGCTCTACTACAGGGTCTGGAAACACCATATATTTT.

This clone was picked up a small number of times. The genes are TRBV30 and TRBJ2-2, with 13 bases fitting TRBD2. This CDR3 region has 17 residues. The ends lost 2 bases at V and 4 bases at J; junction bases unmatched: 7. The germline V gene encodes CDR1 GTSNPN and CDR2 SVGIG (reference sequence). The CDR3 sequence is CAWSLRTSGSPTGELFF. The CDR3 nucleotides are TGTGCCTGGAGTCTCCGGACTAGCGGGAGTCCCACCGGGGAGCTGTTTTTT.

This clone was seen only once. This chain joins TRBV27 and TRBJ2-7; D may be TRBD1 (6 bases). Germline CDR1 and CDR2: MNHEY and SMNVEV (reference sequence). The CDR3 totals 16 residues. The V end was cut by 0 bases, the J end by 1 base, with 13 bases between. The DNA for the CDR3 is TGTGCCAGCAGTTTATCGGGGGCGGACGGATCCTACGAGCAGTACTTC. It specifies CASSLSGADGSYEQYF.